Following are 12 T cell receptor beta chains from one sample sequenced in a study of T cells in localized non-small cell lung cancer. Here immunoSEQ multiplex PCR was the method, and the copy in TCRdb shows in-frame clones only, minus some. The sample has some 50,000 clones, around 87% seen once. Here the sequenced sample was PBMCs, taken before any cancer treatment. The receptors shown here come from a female donor with stage II lung adenocarcinoma.

This chain connects TRBV18 to TRBJ1-2, with TRBD1 identical over 8 bases. V gave up 3 bases and J gave up 0 bases; unmatched junction bases: 3. The CDR3 contains 15 residues. From germline, CDR1 is KGHSH and CDR2 LQKENI. This CDR3 is CASSPLDRANYGYTF. The CDR3 DNA reads as TGTGCCAGCTCACCTTTGGACAGGGCTAACTATGGCTACACCTTC.

This clone was counted between two and nine times. This rearrangement joins TRBV30 to TRBJ1-2; TRBD1 matches at 7 bases. Germline V lookup: CDR1 GTSNPN, CDR2 SVGIG (reference sequence). The length of the CDR3 is 15 residues. The V and J ends lost 2 bases and 2 bases, in that order; junction bases with no gene match: 8. This CDR3 reads CAWSPVDRVNYGYTF. The CDR3 DNA sequence: TGTGCCTGGAGTCCCGTTGACAGGGTAAACTATGGCTACACCTTC. Looking up the rest from reference TRBV30 and TRBJ1-2 gives the full variable domain: SQTIHQWPATLVQPVGSPLSLECTVEGTSNPNLYWYRQAAGRGLQLLFYSVGIGQISSEVPQNLSASRPQDRQFILSSKKLLLSDSGFYLCAWSPVDRVNYGYTFGSGTRLTVV.

This sequence joins TRBV7-9 and TRBJ1-6, with D unresolved. Trimming took off 5 bases at V and 7 bases at J, with 12 bases between the two ends. CDR3 length: 14 residues. Germline assignment: CDR1 SEHNR and CDR2 FQNEAQ (reference sequence). CDR3 DNA: TGTGCCAGCAGCCCCGGCAGTGAGAATTCACCCCTCCACTTT. This translates into CASSPGSENSPLHF.

The V call is TRBV15, the J call TRBJ2-5; 10 nucleotides align to TRBD2. Trimming cost V 0 bases and J 10 bases; bases outside gene matches: 5. This CDR3 comprises 14 residues. Germline loops: CDR1 LNHNV, CDR2 YYDKDF (reference sequence). The CDR3, as DNA: TGTGCCACCAGCAGAGATAAAGCGGGGGGGATCCAGTACTTC. Protein product: CATSRDKAGGIQYF.

This clone turned up a few times. The junction departs from germline at one end; a sequencing error may be responsible. The V gene is TRBV20-1, the J gene TRBJ1-2; D not certain. Germline V CDR1 and CDR2: DFQATT, SNEGSKA (reference sequence). The CDR3 loop spans 10 amino acids. The CDR3 protein is CSARARAALF. CDR3 nucleotide sequence: TGCAGTGCTAGAGCCCGGGCGGCTCTTTTC.

This chain connects TRBV10-1 to TRBJ1-1; a weak D match, TRBD1 (5 bases). V lost 0 bases to trimming and J lost 10 bases, with 12 bases between them. This CDR3 has 13 residues. CDR1 and CDR2 (germline): WNHNN, SYGVQD (reference sequence). The CDR3 coding sequence is TGCGCCAGCAGTGAGTCGCCAGGGTATTCAGCTTTCTTT. This sequence encodes CASSESPGYSAFF.

The J gene is TRBJ1-4, the V gene TRBV7-9, with 9 bases fitting TRBD1. V lost 5 bases, J lost 10 bases, and 2 bases stayed unmatched. Per the germline V gene, CDR1 is SEHNR and CDR2 is FQNEAQ (reference sequence). The length of the CDR3 is 12 residues. The CDR3 sequence: CASSPDRGKLFF. Written as DNA, the CDR3 is TGTGCCAGCAGCCCGGACAGGGGAAAACTGTTTTTT.

This chain uses TRBV7-3 with TRBJ1-6; the D gene is possibly TRBD1 (5 bases). The length of the CDR3 is 15 residues. The ends were cut back, 3 bases at V and 7 bases at J, with 13 bases in the middle. Germline assignment: CDR1 SGHTA and CDR2 FQGTGA. The DNA for the CDR3 is TGTGCCAGCAGCTTTACGGGGGACCTAAATTCACCCCTCCACTTT. It is translated as CASSFTGDLNSPLHF.

The chain couples TRBV5-4 to TRBJ2-1; TRBD1 is a possible D gene (7 bases). CDR1 SGHNT and CDR2 YYREEE come from the germline V gene (reference sequence). The CDR3 is 16 amino acids. Deletions cut 4 bases from V and 4 bases from J, with 18 bases between. The CDR3 sequence is CASSPAGGRGYNEQFF. The CDR3 coding sequence is TGTGCCAGCAGCCCGGCAGGGGGGCGAGGGTACAATGAGCAGTTCTTC.

The chain is built from TRBV9 and TRBJ2-1; 8 bases agree with TRBD2. The CDR3 consists of 18 residues. Germline V CDR1 and CDR2: SGDLS, YYNGEE. With 0 bases clipped from V and 1 base from J, the junction kept 9 bases outside the gene matches. This CDR3 is CASSVGGLAGGSYNEQFF. CDR3 nucleotides: TGTGCCAGCAGCGTAGGAGGACTCGCGGGGGGATCCTACAATGAGCAGTTCTTC.

V and J are TRBV10-1 and TRBJ2-7; 8 bases match TRBD1. The CDR3 extends over 14 amino acids. V was pared by 3 bases and J by 1 base, with 2 bases of the junction left unmatched. The germline V gene encodes CDR1 WNHNN and CDR2 SYGVQD (reference sequence). This CDR3 is CASSDHRGSYEQYF. The CDR3 region has the DNA TGCGCCAGCAGTGACCACAGGGGGTCCTACGAGCAGTACTTC.

The rearrangement links TRBV5-6 to TRBJ2-7; D remains ambiguous. The germline CDR1 and CDR2 sequences are SGHDT and YYEEEE. Trimming cost V 1 base and J 5 bases, with 16 bases left between them. CDR3 length: 15 residues. The CDR3, as DNA: TGTGCCAGCAGCTTGATTAGTGGGAATAGGCACGAGCAGTACTTC. Translation gives CASSLISGNRHEQYF.